One sample yielded the 21 T cell receptor beta chains listed below, sequenced in a study of blood T cell repertoires in COVID-19. Some clones are missing from TCRdb's copy, which holds only in-frame ones; the method was immunoSEQ multiplex PCR. The table lists tens of thousands of clones, 75% to 95% of them singletons. Sequenced material: peripheral blood. These TCRs come from a human donor with active COVID-19. The donor label of this sample is uncertain.

The gene calls are TRBV21-1 and TRBJ2-4; the D call of TRBD2 is as the table states it, not checked on the DNA. TRBV21-1 is shown as a pseudogene. CDR3 length equals 15 residues. The chain's CDR3 is CASSSGTVAKNIQYF. The DNA for the CDR3 is TGTGCCAGCAGCAGCGGGACGGTCGCCAAAAACATTCAGTACTTC.

This clone has more than one count but fewer than ten. J is TRBJ1-5 and V is TRBV27, with a possible D match to TRBD1 (5 bases). Per germline, CDR1 MNHEY and CDR2 SMNVEV (reference sequence). Trimming took off 0 bases at V and 2 bases at J, with 11 bases between the two ends. The CDR3 sequence is 16 residues long. CDR3: CASSLSGGLRNQPQHF. The CDR3 region has the DNA TGTGCCAGCAGTTTATCCGGGGGGTTGCGCAATCAGCCCCAGCATTTT.

The CDR3 region has the DNA TGTGCCAGCAGCTTCCGCCCACAGAACTACAATGAGCAGTTCTTC. This codes for CASSFRPQNYNEQFF. The chain employs TRBV7-9 and TRBJ2-1; D ambiguous. Trimming stripped 3 bases from V and 3 bases from J, with 12 bases between. Germline V gives CDR1 SEHNR, CDR2 FQNEAQ (reference sequence). There are 15 residues in the CDR3. Full variable domain (outside the CDR3, taken from reference TRBV7-9 and TRBJ2-1): DTGVSQNPRHKITKRGQNVTFRCDPISEHNRLYWYRQTLGQGPEFLTYFQNEAQLEKSRLLSDRFSAERPKGSFSTLEIQRTEQGDSAMYLCASSFRPQNYNEQFFGPGTRLTVL.

The gene calls are TRBV19 and TRBJ2-5, with TRBD1 matching 7 bases. Trimming took 1 base from V and 2 from J; bases not matched to a gene: 7. The V gene's germline CDR1 is LNHDA and CDR2 SQIVND (reference sequence). CDR3 size: 16 residues. DNA for the CDR3: TGTGCCAGTAGTATAGGACTTAAGGGGGCACAAGAGACCCAGTACTTC. It specifies CASSIGLKGAQETQYF.

The chain links TRBV19 to TRBJ2-7; 9 bases align to TRBD1. This CDR3 is built from 15 residues. Germline assignment: CDR1 LNHDA and CDR2 SQIVND (reference sequence). V was clipped by 8 bases and J by 3 bases; unmatched bases: 11. The CDR3 bases are TGTGCCAGTGATACAGGGGGCAGAAGCTTCTACGAGCAGTACTTC. Translating gives CASDTGGRSFYEQYF.

The chain uses TRBV4-3 and TRBJ2-4; 11 bases are a match to TRBD1. The CDR3 has 18 amino acids. Germline V gives CDR1 LGHNA, CDR2 YSLEER. Losses at the gene ends were 0 bases for V and 11 bases for J; bases not matched to a gene: 15. CDR3 sequence: CASSQEPGQGVIGFVQYF. CDR3 nucleotides: TGCGCCAGCAGCCAAGAGCCGGGACAGGGGGTGATCGGATTCGTTCAGTACTTC.

The chain recombines TRBV5-1 with TRBJ2-7; 11 bases match TRBD1. The CDR3 spans 14 residues. Germline-derived CDR1 and CDR2 are SGHRS and YFSETQ. The junction had 3 bases not matched to a gene; V was cut back by 3 bases and J by 4 bases. CDR3 in amino acids: CASSWDRGVYEQYF. The CDR3 nucleotides are TGCGCCAGCAGCTGGGACAGGGGGGTTTACGAGCAGTACTTC.

The chain carries TRBV2 and TRBJ2-3, with 10 bases that match TRBD1. J gave up 4 bases and V 4 bases, and 8 bases lay outside the gene matches. This CDR3 is built from 16 residues. Germline values: CDR1 SNHLY, CDR2 FYNNEI. The CDR3: CASSVTGQGESDTQYF. CDR3 sequence (DNA): TGTGCCAGCAGTGTTACTGGACAGGGGGAGTCAGATACGCAGTATTTT.

The V call is TRBV7-3, the J call TRBJ2-2; D might be TRBD1 (7 bases). Germline V CDR1 and CDR2: SGHTA, FQGTGA. The CDR3 is made up of 16 amino acids. The V end was cut by 6 bases, the J end by 3 bases, with 17 bases between. The CDR3: CASSSPRGQYTGELFF. The CDR3 DNA reads TGTGCCAGCAGTTCCCCGCGGGGACAGTACACCGGGGAGCTGTTTTTT.

This clone was found a few times. The chain has TRBV7-9 and TRBJ2-7; perhaps TRBD1 as D (6 bases). The CDR3 consists of 14 residues. Germline V gene data show CDR1 as SEHNR and CDR2 as FQNEAQ (reference sequence). V was pared by 5 bases and J by 1 base, with 12 bases between. This chain's CDR3 is CASSPGQQSYEQYF. The CDR3 DNA is TGTGCCAGCAGCCCAGGACAGCAGTCCTACGAGCAGTACTTC.

The chain joins TRBV25-1 to TRBJ2-3; TRBD1 agrees at 10 bases. This CDR3 contains 17 residues. The germline V gene encodes CDR1 MGHDK and CDR2 SYGVNS. The ends lost 2 bases at V and 3 bases at J; junction bases unmatched: 8. This CDR3 is CASSEPYRDRGTDTQYF. DNA of the CDR3: TGTGCCAGCAGTGAACCCTATCGGGACAGGGGAACAGATACGCAGTATTTT.

This clone was found a few times. The chain carries TRBV28 and TRBJ1-3, with D maybe TRBD1 (6 bases). This CDR3 spans 14 amino acids. V gave up 8 bases and J gave up 5 bases, with 16 bases separating them. The germline gives CDR1 MDHEN, CDR2 SYDVKM. The CDR3 nucleotides are TGTGCCAGCCAATTTACAGGGTTTCGAAACACCATATATTTT. Translating gives CASQFTGFRNTIYF.

The J gene is TRBJ2-3, the V gene TRBV27; 10 nucleotides agree with TRBD1. The CDR3 has 16 residues. Germline CDR1 MNHEY, CDR2 SMNVEV (reference sequence). Trimming at V came to 3 bases and at J to 5 bases, leaving 8 bases not matched to a gene. The CDR3 loop reads CASSFRDRGLGDTQYF. The CDR3 DNA sequence: TGTGCCAGCAGTTTCAGGGACAGGGGTCTTGGAGATACGCAGTATTTT.

This clone was picked up a small number of times. The chain has TRBV27 and TRBJ2-5, with D possibly matching TRBD2 (7 bases). V lost 3 bases and J lost 4, with 12 bases in between. The CDR3 totals 14 residues. Germline CDR1 MNHEY, CDR2 SMNVEV (reference sequence). The CDR3 DNA sequence: TGTGCCAGCAGTTTTCGGGGGGCGGTAGAGACCCAGTACTTC. Amino acid sequence: CASSFRGAVETQYF.

The rearrangement uses TRBV5-8 and TRBJ2-1, with 8 bases aligning to TRBD1. This CDR3 has 15 amino acids. V was clipped by 4 bases and J by 4 bases; unmatched bases: 7. The germline gives CDR1 SGHTS, CDR2 YDEGEE. The CDR3 DNA reads TGTGCCAGCAGCCTGGACAGGGCTTTATACAATGAGCAGTTCTTC. This encodes CASSLDRALYNEQFF.

The rearrangement links TRBV5-1 to TRBJ2-7; 10 nucleotides match TRBD1. CDR1 and CDR2 (germline): SGHRS, YFSETQ. V trimming: 3 bases; J trimming: 6 bases; junction bases outside the gene matches: 6. This CDR3 is built from 14 residues. CDR3 amino acids: CASSSGTGVLEQYF. CDR3 sequence (DNA): TGCGCCAGCAGCTCCGGGACAGGGGTACTCGAGCAGTACTTC. Supplemented by reference TRBV5-1 and TRBJ2-7, the full variable domain reads KAGVTQTPRYLIKTRGQQVTLSCSPISGHRSVSWYQQTPGQGLQFLFEYFSETQRNKGNFPGRFSGRQFSNSRSEMNVSTLELGDSALYLCASSSGTGVLEQYFGPGTRLTVT.

The chain combines TRBV7-8 with TRBJ2-1, with 8 bases fitting TRBD2. Germline CDR1 and CDR2: SGHVS and FQNEAQ. The CDR3 totals 16 residues. Germline trimming cut 5 bases from V and 4 bases from J; bases unmatched to any gene: 10. The CDR3 reads CASSLRGGFGYNEQFF. In DNA form, the CDR3 reads TGTGCCAGCAGCCTTCGGGGGGGATTCGGATACAATGAGCAGTTCTTC.

The chain has TRBV6-5 and TRBJ2-7; 7 bases line up with TRBD1. Germline V gene data show CDR1 as MNHEY and CDR2 as SVGAGI. The CDR3 spans 12 residues. V trimming: 11 bases; J trimming: 2 bases; junction bases outside the gene matches: 6. The CDR3 nucleotides read TGTGCCGCTCGGACAGGAACCTACGAGCAGTACTTC. Protein: CAARTGTYEQYF.

The V call is TRBV6-5, the J call TRBJ2-3, with D hard to call. The germline CDR1 and CDR2 sequences are MNHEY and SVGAGI. CDR3 length equals 12 residues. V lost 6 bases and J lost 1, with 5 bases in between. Here the CDR3 DNA reads TGTGCCAGCAGGGAGCGCACAGATACGCAGTATTTT. Amino acid sequence: CASRERTDTQYF.

V is TRBV6-5 and J is TRBJ1-1, with TRBD1 matching 7 bases. Germline assignment: CDR1 MNHEY and CDR2 SVGAGI. V was clipped by 8 bases and J by 1 base; unmatched bases: 7. This CDR3 spans 14 amino acids. The CDR3 loop is CASEAGGRNTEAFF. In DNA form, the CDR3 reads TGTGCCAGCGAGGCAGGGGGACGGAACACTGAAGCTTTCTTT.

This chain joins TRBV5-6 and TRBJ1-4; 8 nucleotides agree with TRBD1. J was trimmed by 5 bases and V by 4 bases; bases with no gene match: 4. Looked up from germline, CDR1 is SGHDT and CDR2 is YYEEEE. This CDR3 has 14 residues. CDR3 sequence (DNA): TGTGCCAGCAGCACGGACAGGGTGAATGAAAAACTGTTTTTT. It specifies CASSTDRVNEKLFF. Variable domain in full (rest from reference TRBV5-6 and TRBJ1-4): DAGVTQSPTHLIKTRGQQVTLRCSPKSGHDTVSWYQQALGQGPQFIFQYYEEEERQRGNFPDRFSGHQFPNYSSELNVNALLLGDSALYLCASSTDRVNEKLFFGSGTQLSVL.